These 10 T cell receptor beta chains originate from one sample sequenced in a study of shared clonotypes between healthy human individuals. Some clones are missing from TCRdb's copy, which holds only in-frame ones; the method was immunoSEQ multiplex PCR. The sample has 600,000 to 750,000 clones; approximately 72% are singletons. Source material: memory CD4+ T cells sorted from blood. Subset specified: CD45RA-negative fraction. These TCRs come from a woman in her thirties in good health.

The chain has TRBV30 and TRBJ2-3; D gene uncertain. V lost 4 bases and J 1 base, leaving 6 bases between the germline ends. This CDR3 spans 12 amino acids. Per germline, CDR1 GTSNPN and CDR2 SVGIG (reference sequence). The CDR3 is CAWNLGTDTQYF. The DNA of the CDR3 is TGTGCCTGGAACCTTGGCACAGATACGCAGTATTTT.

The chain is built from TRBV7-9 and TRBJ2-2, with D maybe TRBD1 (5 bases). The CDR3 has 17 residues. CDR1 is SEHNR, CDR2 FQNEAQ, per germline (reference sequence). V gave up 4 bases and J gave up 2 bases, with 17 bases separating them. CDR3 loop: CASSYGAGPANTGELFF. The CDR3 DNA is TGTGCCAGCAGCTATGGGGCAGGGCCCGCAAACACCGGGGAGCTGTTTTTT. Complete variable domain (other parts from reference TRBV7-9 and TRBJ2-2): DTGVSQNPRHKITKRGQNVTFRCDPISEHNRLYWYRQTLGQGPEFLTYFQNEAQLEKSRLLSDRFSAERPKGSFSTLEIQRTEQGDSAMYLCASSYGAGPANTGELFFGEGSRLTVL.

A remark on this clone: This sample also contains other DNA sequences that code for the same CDR3. This rearrangement joins TRBV19 to TRBJ2-2; D not certain. Germline CDR1 reads LNHDA; CDR2 reads SQIVND (reference sequence). The CDR3 has 14 amino acids. Trimming took 7 bases from V and 0 from J, leaving 9 bases between them. The CDR3 DNA sequence: TGTGCCAGTAATAGACGACCGAACACCGGGGAGCTGTTTTTT. Its protein product is CASNRRPNTGELFF.

The genes are TRBV5-1 and TRBJ2-2; D uncertain. CDR1 and CDR2 from the germline V gene are SGHRS and YFSETQ. V lost 0 bases to trimming and J lost 6 bases, with 6 bases between them. CDR3 size: 13 residues. The CDR3 loop is CASSLGPAGELFF. In DNA form, the CDR3 reads TGCGCCAGCAGCTTGGGGCCAGCCGGGGAGCTGTTTTTT.

The J gene is TRBJ1-2, the V gene TRBV28, with 7 bases identical to TRBD1. CDR1 is MDHEN, CDR2 SYDVKM, per germline. The V gene end was trimmed by 6 bases and the J gene end by 4 bases; junction bases not matched to a gene: 11. The CDR3 is 15 residues long. The DNA of the CDR3 is TGTGCCAGCAGGAAGCTGGCAGGGGGACGCTATGGCTACACCTTC. Amino acid sequence: CASRKLAGGRYGYTF.

The CDR3 nucleotides are TGCGCCAGCAGTCGACCGGGACAGGGAGAAGTCCAAGAGACCCAGTACTTC. Residues: CASSRPGQGEVQETQYF. The gene calls are TRBV23-1 and TRBJ2-5, with TRBD1 matching 9 bases. TRBV23-1 is marked as an open reading frame, function uncertain. Losses at the gene ends were 4 bases for V and 1 base for J; bases not matched to a gene: 10. The CDR3 length is 17 residues.

The chain couples TRBV18 to TRBJ2-5; 7 bases are shared with TRBD2. V lost 1 base, J lost 5 bases, and 7 bases stayed unmatched. This CDR3 has 15 amino acids. Germline CDR1 KGHSH, CDR2 LQKENI. The CDR3 protein is CASSPLVAGEETQYF. The CDR3, as DNA: TGTGCCAGCTCACCACTAGTCGCGGGAGAGGAGACCCAGTACTTC.

V and J are TRBV2 and TRBJ2-1; no reliable D call. The V gene's germline CDR1 is SNHLY and CDR2 FYNNEI. V dropped 6 bases and J dropped 6 bases, with 12 bases sitting between them. The CDR3 has 13 residues. CDR3 nucleotides: TGTGCCAGCAGCCTAATGTTCGGCAATGAGCAGTTCTTC. It codes for CASSLMFGNEQFF.

The chain joins TRBV11-2 to TRBJ2-2; 10 bases map to TRBD2. The V segment lost 0 bases and the J segment 6 bases; nucleotides outside the gene matches: 7. This CDR3 region has 17 residues. Germline lookup yields CDR1 SGHAT and CDR2 FQNNGV. The CDR3 spells CASSLDRLAGDAGELFF. The CDR3 DNA follows: TGTGCCAGCAGCTTAGATCGGCTAGCGGGAGATGCCGGGGAGCTGTTTTTT.

The chain joins TRBV6-4 to TRBJ2-2; weak D call: TRBD2 (6 bases). Germline lookup yields CDR1 MRHNA and CDR2 SNTAGT. V gave up 8 bases and J gave up 5 bases, with 12 bases separating them. The CDR3 totals 13 residues. The CDR3 protein is CASRLGRTGELFF. As DNA, the CDR3 is TGTGCCAGCCGACTAGGTCGAACCGGGGAGCTGTTTTTT.